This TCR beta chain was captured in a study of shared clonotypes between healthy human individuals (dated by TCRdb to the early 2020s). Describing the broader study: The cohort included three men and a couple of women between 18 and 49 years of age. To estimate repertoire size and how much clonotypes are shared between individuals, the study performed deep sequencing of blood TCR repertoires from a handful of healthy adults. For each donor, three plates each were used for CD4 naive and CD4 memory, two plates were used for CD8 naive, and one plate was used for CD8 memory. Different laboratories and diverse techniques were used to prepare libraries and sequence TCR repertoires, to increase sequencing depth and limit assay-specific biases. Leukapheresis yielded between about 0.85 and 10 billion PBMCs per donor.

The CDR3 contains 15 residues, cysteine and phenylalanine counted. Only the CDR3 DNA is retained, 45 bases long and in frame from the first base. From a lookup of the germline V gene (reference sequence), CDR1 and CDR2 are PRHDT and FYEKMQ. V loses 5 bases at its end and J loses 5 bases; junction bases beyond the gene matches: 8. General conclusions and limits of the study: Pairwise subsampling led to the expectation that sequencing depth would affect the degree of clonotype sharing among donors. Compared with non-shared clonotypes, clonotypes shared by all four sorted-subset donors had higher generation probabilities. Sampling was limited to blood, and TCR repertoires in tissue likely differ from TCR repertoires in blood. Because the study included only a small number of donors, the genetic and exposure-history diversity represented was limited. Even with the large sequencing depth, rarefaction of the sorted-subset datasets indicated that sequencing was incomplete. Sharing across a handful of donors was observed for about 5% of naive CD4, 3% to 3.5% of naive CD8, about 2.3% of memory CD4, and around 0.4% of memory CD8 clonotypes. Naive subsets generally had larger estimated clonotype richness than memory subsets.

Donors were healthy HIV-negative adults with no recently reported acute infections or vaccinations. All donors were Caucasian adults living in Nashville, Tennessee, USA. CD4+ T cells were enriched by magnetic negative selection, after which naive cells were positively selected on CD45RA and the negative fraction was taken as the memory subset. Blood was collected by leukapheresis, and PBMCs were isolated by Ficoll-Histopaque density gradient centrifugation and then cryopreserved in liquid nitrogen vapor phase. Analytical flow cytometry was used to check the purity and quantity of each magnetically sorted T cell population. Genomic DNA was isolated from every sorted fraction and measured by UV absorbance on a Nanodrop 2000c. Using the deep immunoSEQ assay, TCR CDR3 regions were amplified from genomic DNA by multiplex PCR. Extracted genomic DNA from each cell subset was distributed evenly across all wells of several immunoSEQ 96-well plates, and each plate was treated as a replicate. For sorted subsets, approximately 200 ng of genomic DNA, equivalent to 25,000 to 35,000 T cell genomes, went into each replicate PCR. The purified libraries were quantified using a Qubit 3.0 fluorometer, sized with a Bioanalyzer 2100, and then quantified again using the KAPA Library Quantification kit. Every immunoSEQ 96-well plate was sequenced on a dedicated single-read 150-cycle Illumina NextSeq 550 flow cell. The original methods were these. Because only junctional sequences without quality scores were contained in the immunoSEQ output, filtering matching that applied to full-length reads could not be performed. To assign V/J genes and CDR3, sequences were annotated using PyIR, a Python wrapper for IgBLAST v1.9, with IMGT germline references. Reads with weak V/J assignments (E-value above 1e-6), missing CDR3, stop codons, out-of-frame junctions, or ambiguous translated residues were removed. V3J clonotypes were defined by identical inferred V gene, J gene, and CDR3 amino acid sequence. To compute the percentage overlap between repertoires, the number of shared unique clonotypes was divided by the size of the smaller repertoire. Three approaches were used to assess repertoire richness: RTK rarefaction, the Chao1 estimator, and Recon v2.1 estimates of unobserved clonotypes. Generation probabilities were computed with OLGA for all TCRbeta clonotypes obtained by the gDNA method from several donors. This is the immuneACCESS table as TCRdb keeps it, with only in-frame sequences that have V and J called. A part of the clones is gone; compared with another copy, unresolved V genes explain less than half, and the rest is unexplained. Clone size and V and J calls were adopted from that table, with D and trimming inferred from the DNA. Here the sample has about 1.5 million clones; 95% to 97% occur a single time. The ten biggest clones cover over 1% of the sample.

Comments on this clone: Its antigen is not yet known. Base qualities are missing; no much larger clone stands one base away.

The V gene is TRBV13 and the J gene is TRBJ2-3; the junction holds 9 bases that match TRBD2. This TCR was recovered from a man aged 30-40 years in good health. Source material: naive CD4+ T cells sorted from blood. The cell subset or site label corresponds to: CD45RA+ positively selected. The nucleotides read TGTGCCAGCAGCGCGCGGGAGGGCCGGGGAGATACGCAGTATTTT. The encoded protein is CASSAREGRGDTQYF.